This is a list of T cell receptor beta chains from one sample in a study of Ad26.COV2.S vaccination and SARS-CoV-2 variants. TCRdb's table, derived via immunoSEQ multiplex PCR, lists solely in-frame clones and lacks some. The repertoire holds a few hundred thousand clones, with 83% as singletons. This specimen was peripheral blood, taken in a trial of Ad26.COV2.S vaccine versus placebo. Receptors were obtained from a person aged 18 to 59 who received the Ad26.COV2.S COVID-19 vaccine or a placebo. Both conserved end residues are part of each CDR3. Fields, in order: clone size, J gene, D gene, V gene, CDR3 protein, CDR3 DNA. The D gene is left open where the match is weak. Size is omitted from some rows. Given values are once, few, many or a class for expanded clones.

>-|TRBJ2-5|-|TRBV7-2
CASSFDRQETQYF
TGTGCCAGCAGCTTTGACAGACAAGAGACCCAGTACTTC
>-|TRBJ2-1|TRBD2|TRBV7-2
CASSIRDPGSGGSYNEQFF
TGTGCCAGCAGCATCCGGGACCCCGGATCGGGGGGCTCCTACAATGAGCAGTTCTTC
>-|TRBJ1-1|-|TRBV7-9
CASSPTITRDNTEAFF
TGTGCCAGCAGTCCTACAATAACAAGGGACAACACTGAAGCTTTCTTT
>-|TRBJ1-5|-|TRBV19
CASSIDLGAPQHF
TGTGCCAGTAGTATAGATTTAGGGGCACCCCAGCATTTT
>-|TRBJ1-1|-|TRBV6-5
CASRVFSGRQRAFF
TGTGCCAGCAGAGTCTTTAGCGGGCGCCAGAGGGCTTTCTTT
>-|TRBJ2-2|-|TRBV7-8
CASTIQSANTGELFF
TGTGCCAGCACCATACAGAGCGCGAACACCGGGGAGCTGTTTTTT
>once|TRBJ2-5|-|TRBV7-7
CASSRGGETQYF
TGTGCCAGCAGCAGAGGAGGGGAGACCCAGTACTTC
>-|TRBJ1-3|TRBD1|TRBV18
CASSPGRTGGNTIYF
TGTGCCAGCTCACCCGGGCGGACAGGGGGAAACACCATATATTTT
>-|TRBJ2-3|TRBD2|TRBV6-5
CASSYVAGATDTQYF
TGTGCCAGCAGTTACGTGGCGGGAGCCACAGATACGCAGTATTTT
>-|TRBJ2-7|TRBD2|TRBV9
CASSISGASYEQYF
TGTGCCAGCAGCATTAGCGGGGCCTCCTACGAGCAGTACTTC
>once|TRBJ2-2|-|TRBV10-3
CAISERADGELFF
TGTGCCATCAGTGAGAGGGCCGACGGGGAGCTGTTTTTT
>-|TRBJ2-2|-|TRBV9
CASSETLTGELFF
TGTGCCAGCAGCGAGACTTTGACCGGGGAGCTGTTTTTT
>-|TRBJ2-1|-|TRBV5-1
CASSSGTWGNEQFF
TGCGCCAGCAGCTCCGGGACCTGGGGAAATGAGCAGTTCTTC
>-|TRBJ1-2|-|TRBV4-1
CASGWGSPTYGYTF
TGCGCCAGCGGCTGGGGAAGCCCTACCTATGGCTACACCTTC
>-|TRBJ2-1|-|TRBV9
CASSVADGPNEQFF
TGTGCCAGCAGCGTAGCGGACGGACCGAATGAGCAGTTCTTC
>few|TRBJ1-4|-|TRBV5-1
CASSPGPNEKLFF
TGCGCCAGCAGCCCTGGGCCCAACGAAAAACTGTTTTTT
>-|TRBJ1-2|-|TRBV15
CATSRDFGGYTF
TGTGCCACCAGCAGAGATTTCGGAGGCTACACCTTC
>-|TRBJ2-5|-|TRBV4-3
CASSRGRLVYETQYF
TGCGCCAGCAGCCGGGGGCGACTAGTTTATGAGACCCAGTACTTC
>-|TRBJ1-4|-|TRBV30
CAWSFPNEKLFF
TGTGCCTGGAGTTTCCCCAATGAAAAACTGTTTTTT
>-|TRBJ1-5|-|TRBV5-1
CASSPRGAGQPQHF
TGCGCCAGCAGCCCCCGGGGCGCCGGTCAGCCCCAGCATTTT
>-|TRBJ2-5|TRBD1|TRBV5-6
CASSFVDREEETQYF
TGTGCCAGCAGCTTTGTGGACAGGGAAGAAGAGACCCAGTACTTC
>-|TRBJ2-5|-|TRBV5-1
CASSLTFSEETQYF
TGCGCCAGCAGCCTCACCTTTTCGGAGGAGACCCAGTACTTC
>-|TRBJ2-1|TRBD2|TRBV5-1
CASRSLAGPNEQFF
TGCGCCAGCAGATCACTAGCGGGACCCAATGAGCAGTTCTTC
>once|TRBJ2-3|-|TRBV7-3
CASSLWGHQVQDTQYF
TGTGCCAGCAGCTTATGGGGTCACCAGGTCCAGGATACGCAGTATTTT
>few|TRBJ2-7|-|TRBV24-1
CATSDSYEQYF
TGTGCCACCAGTGATTCCTACGAGCAGTACTTC
>-|TRBJ1-2|-|TRBV6-5
CACGGGLGYGYTF
TGTGCCTGTGGGGGAGGGTTAGGCTATGGCTACACCTTC
>-|TRBJ1-5|-|TRBV10-3
CAISEGLGQPQHF
TGTGCCATCAGTGAGGGGTTGGGGCAGCCCCAGCATTTT
>few|TRBJ2-7|TRBD2|TRBV4-3
CASSQNGDGGWYEQYF
TGCGCCAGCAGCCAAAATGGGGACGGGGGGTGGTACGAGCAGTACTTC
>-|TRBJ2-7|TRBD1|TRBV27
CASSRATGGGLSSYEQYF
TGTGCCAGCAGCAGGGCGACAGGGGGGGGCCTCAGCTCCTACGAGCAGTACTTC
>few|TRBJ1-2|-|TRBV7-9
CASSPPGLGYTF
TGTGCCAGCAGCCCCCCGGGCCTGGGGTACACCTTC
>-|TRBJ2-7|-|TRBV9
CASAEGGTSSYEQYF
TGTGCCAGCGCCGAGGGCGGGACCAGCTCCTACGAGCAGTACTTC
>-|TRBJ2-1|TRBD2|TRBV5-1
CASSLALSGPRNEQFF
TGCGCCAGCAGCTTAGCCCTTAGCGGGCCCCGCAATGAGCAGTTCTTC
>-|TRBJ2-3|-|TRBV4-1
CASSQEGGRADTQYF
TGCGCCAGCAGCCAAGAAGGGGGGAGGGCAGATACGCAGTATTTT
>-|TRBJ1-5|-|TRBV7-9
CASSRGGWPQHF
TGTGCCAGCAGTAGGGGGGGATGGCCCCAGCATTTT
>-|TRBJ1-1|-|TRBV14
CASSQGRGTEAFF
TGTGCCAGCAGCCAAGGAAGGGGCACTGAAGCTTTCTTT
>-|TRBJ2-3|TRBD2|TRBV7-3
CASSLREGGGTDTQYF
TGTGCCAGCAGCTTGAGGGAGGGCGGGGGCACAGATACGCAGTATTTT
>few|TRBJ1-4|TRBD1|TRBV16
CASSPPAGDRGGTNEKLFF
TGTGCCAGCAGCCCCCCCGCCGGGGACAGGGGCGGAACTAATGAAAAACTGTTTTTT
>-|TRBJ2-1|TRBD2|TRBV2
CASSEEVAGGHEQFF
TGTGCCAGCAGTGAAGAGGTAGCGGGGGGGCATGAGCAGTTCTTC
>-|TRBJ1-6|TRBD1|TRBV5-6
CASSLRGQWNSPLHF
TGTGCCAGCAGCTTGAGGGGACAGTGGAATTCACCCCTCCACTTT
>once|TRBJ1-6|-|TRBV27
CASSAAGYSPLHF
TGTGCCAGCAGTGCCGCAGGGTACTCACCCCTCCACTTT
>-|TRBJ1-2|-|TRBV27
CASSLSGPGPTAYGYTF
TGTGCCAGCAGTTTATCAGGACCGGGGCCGACGGCCTATGGCTACACCTTC
>-|TRBJ2-7|-|TRBV18
CASSPDRSSSYEQYF
TGTGCCAGCTCACCTGACAGGTCCAGCTCCTACGAGCAGTACTTC
>-|TRBJ2-5|-|TRBV27
CASSLLRGPQETQYF
TGTGCCAGCAGTTTACTCCGGGGACCACAAGAGACCCAGTACTTC
>-|TRBJ2-2|-|TRBV3-1/TRBV3-2
CASSQLDVVAGELFF
TGTGCCAGCAGCCAACTGGACGTCGTGGCCGGGGAGCTGTTTTTT
>-|TRBJ2-3|-|TRBV6-2/TRBV6-3
CASSYSSRGTQYF
TGTGCCAGCAGTTACTCGTCCCGGGGTACGCAGTATTTT
>-|TRBJ2-3|-|TRBV24-1
CATSDSVADTQYF
TGTGCCACCAGTGATTCGGTAGCAGATACGCAGTATTTT
>once|TRBJ2-7|-|TRBV7-9
CASSSSLSQGSYEQYF
TGTGCCAGCAGCTCTAGCCTATCGCAGGGTTCCTACGAGCAGTACTTC
>-|TRBJ2-7|TRBD2|TRBV28
CASSLLAGSRKQYF
TGTGCCAGCAGTTTGCTAGCGGGAAGTCGGAAACAGTACTTC
>once|TRBJ1-3|-|TRBV5-5
CASSLAGALGNTIYF
TGTGCCAGCAGCTTGGCAGGGGCTTTGGGAAACACCATATATTTT
>-|TRBJ1-2|-|TRBV19
CASSKGRGLARGYTF
TGTGCCAGTAGTAAAGGGCGGGGTCTGGCCCGCGGCTACACCTTC
>-|TRBJ1-4|-|TRBV11-3
CASSLGHPSDEKLFF
TGTGCCAGCAGCCTTGGACATCCCTCGGATGAAAAACTGTTTTTT
>-|TRBJ1-1|-|TRBV11-2
CASSLRVSTEAFF
TGTGCCAGCAGCTTAAGGGTATCCACTGAAGCTTTCTTT
>-|TRBJ2-7|-|TRBV5-1
CASSLGAGRREQYF
TGCGCCAGCAGCTTGGGGGCAGGGCGGCGCGAGCAGTACTTC
>-|TRBJ2-5|-|TRBV6-8
CASSRYRESLWETQYF
TGTGCCAGCAGCCGATACAGGGAGTCCCTGTGGGAGACCCAGTACTTC
>-|TRBJ2-6|TRBD2|TRBV7-3
CASSLDGRASGANVLTF
TGTGCCAGCAGCTTAGACGGGAGGGCCAGTGGGGCCAACGTCCTGACTTTC